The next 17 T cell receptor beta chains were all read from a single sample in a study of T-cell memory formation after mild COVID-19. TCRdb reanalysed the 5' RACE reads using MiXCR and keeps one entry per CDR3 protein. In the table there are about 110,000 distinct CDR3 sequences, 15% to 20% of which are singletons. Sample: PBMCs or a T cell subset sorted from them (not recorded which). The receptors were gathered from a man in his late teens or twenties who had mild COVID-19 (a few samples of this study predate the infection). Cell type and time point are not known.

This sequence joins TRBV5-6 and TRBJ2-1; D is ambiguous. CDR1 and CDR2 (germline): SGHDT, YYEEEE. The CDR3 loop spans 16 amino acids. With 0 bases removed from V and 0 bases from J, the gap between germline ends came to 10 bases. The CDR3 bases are TGTGCCAGCAGCTTGGAGGGTATCAGCTCCTACAATGAGCAGTTCTTC. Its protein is CASSLEGISSYNEQFF.

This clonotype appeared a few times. CDR3 coding DNA: TGTGCCAGCAGCCCCGTTTGGGCAACTAATGAAAAACTGTTTTTT. Residues: CASSPVWATNEKLFF. The genes are TRBV27 and TRBJ1-4; D is undetermined. CDR3 length equals 15 residues. Germline CDR1 reads MNHEY; CDR2 reads SMNVEV (reference sequence). The V end was cut by 6 bases, the J end by 0 bases, with 11 bases between. The whole variable domain, filled in from reference TRBV27 and TRBJ1-4, reads EAQVTQNPRYLITVTGKKLTVTCSQNMNHEYMSWYRQDPGLGLRQIYYSMNVEVTDKGDVPEGYKVSRKEKRNFPLILESPSPNQTSLYFCASSPVWATNEKLFFGSGTQLSVL.

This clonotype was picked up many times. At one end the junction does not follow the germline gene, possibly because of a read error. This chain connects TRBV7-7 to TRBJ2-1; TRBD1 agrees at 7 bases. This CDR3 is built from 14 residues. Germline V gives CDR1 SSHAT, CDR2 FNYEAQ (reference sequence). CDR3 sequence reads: CASSPQGTVNEQFF. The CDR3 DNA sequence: TGTGCTAGCAGCCCCCAAGGGACAGTCAATGAGCAGTTCTTC. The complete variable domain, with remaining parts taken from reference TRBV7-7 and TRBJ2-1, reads GAGVSQSPRYKVTKRGQDVTLRCDPISSHATLYWYQQALGQGPEFLTYFNYEAQPDKSGLPSDRFSAERPEGSISTLTIQRTEQRDSAMYRCASSPQGTVNEQFFGPGTRLTVL.

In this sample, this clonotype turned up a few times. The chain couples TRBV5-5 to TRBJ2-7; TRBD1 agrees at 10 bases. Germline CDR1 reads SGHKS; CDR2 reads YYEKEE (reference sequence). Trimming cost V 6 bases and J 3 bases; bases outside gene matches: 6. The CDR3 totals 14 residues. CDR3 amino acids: CASTGTGEIYEQYV. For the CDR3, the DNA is TGTGCCAGCACCGGGACAGGGGAAATCTACGAGCAGTACGTC.

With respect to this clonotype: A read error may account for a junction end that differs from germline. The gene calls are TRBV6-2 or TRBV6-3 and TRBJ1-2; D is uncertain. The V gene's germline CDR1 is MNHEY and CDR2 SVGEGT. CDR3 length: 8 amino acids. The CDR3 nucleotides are TGTGCCAGCAGTTCGGTCTCTTTC. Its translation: CASSSVSF.

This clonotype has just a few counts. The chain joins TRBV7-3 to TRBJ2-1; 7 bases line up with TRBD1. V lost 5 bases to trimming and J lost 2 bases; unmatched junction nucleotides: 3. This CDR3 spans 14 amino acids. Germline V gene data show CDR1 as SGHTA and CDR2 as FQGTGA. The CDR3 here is CASSVTGAYNEQFF. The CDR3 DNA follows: TGTGCCAGCAGCGTTACAGGGGCCTACAATGAGCAGTTCTTC.

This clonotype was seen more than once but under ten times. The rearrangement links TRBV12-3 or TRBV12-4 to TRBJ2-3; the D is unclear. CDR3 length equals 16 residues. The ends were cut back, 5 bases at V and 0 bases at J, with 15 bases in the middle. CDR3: CASSPYRYTSTDTQYF. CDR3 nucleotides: TGTGCCAGCAGTCCCTACCGGTATACTAGCACAGATACGCAGTATTTT.

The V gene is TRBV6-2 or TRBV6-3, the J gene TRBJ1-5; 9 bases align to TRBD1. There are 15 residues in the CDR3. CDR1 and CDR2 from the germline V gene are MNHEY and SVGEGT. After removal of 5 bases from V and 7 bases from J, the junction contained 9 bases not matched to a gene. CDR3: CASSRVDRGRQPQHF. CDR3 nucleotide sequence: TGTGCCAGCAGTCGTGTGGACAGGGGACGGCAGCCCCAGCATTTT.

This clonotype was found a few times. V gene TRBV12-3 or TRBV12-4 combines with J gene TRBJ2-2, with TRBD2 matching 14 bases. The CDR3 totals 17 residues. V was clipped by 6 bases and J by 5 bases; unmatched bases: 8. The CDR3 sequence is CASRRGLAGAGTGELFF. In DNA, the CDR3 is TGTGCCAGCAGACGGGGACTAGCGGGGGCCGGAACCGGGGAGCTGTTTTTT.

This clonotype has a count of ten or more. The CDR3 sequence: CSVEMTGHQETQYF. The CDR3 bases are TGCAGCGTTGAGATGACAGGGCACCAAGAGACCCAGTACTTC. The chain employs TRBV29-1 and TRBJ2-5, with 7 bases identical to TRBD1. Germline CDR1 and CDR2: SQVTM and ANQGSEA. Trimming removed 3 bases from V and 0 bases from J; junction bases left unmatched: 4. CDR3 length: 14 amino acids.

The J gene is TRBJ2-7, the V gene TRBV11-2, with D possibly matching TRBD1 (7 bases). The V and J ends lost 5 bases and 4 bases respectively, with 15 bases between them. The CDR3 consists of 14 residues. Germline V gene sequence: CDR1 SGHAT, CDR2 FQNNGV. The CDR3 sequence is CASSPRRGPYEQYV. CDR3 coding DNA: TGTGCCAGCAGCCCCCGGAGGGGGCCATACGAGCAGTACGTC.

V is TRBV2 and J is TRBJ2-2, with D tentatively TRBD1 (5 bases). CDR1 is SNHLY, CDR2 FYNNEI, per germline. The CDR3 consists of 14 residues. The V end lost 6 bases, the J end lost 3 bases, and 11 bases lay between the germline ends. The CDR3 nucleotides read TGTGCCAGCAGGGAACAGGCATACACCGGGGAGCTGTTTTTT. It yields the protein CASREQAYTGELFF.

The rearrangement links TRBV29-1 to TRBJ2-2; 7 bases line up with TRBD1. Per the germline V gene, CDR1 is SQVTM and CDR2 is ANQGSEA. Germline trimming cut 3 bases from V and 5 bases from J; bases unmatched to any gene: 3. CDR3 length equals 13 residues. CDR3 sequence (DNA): TGCAGCGTTGAGACAGGGAGAACCGGGGAGCTGTTTTTT. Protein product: CSVETGRTGELFF.

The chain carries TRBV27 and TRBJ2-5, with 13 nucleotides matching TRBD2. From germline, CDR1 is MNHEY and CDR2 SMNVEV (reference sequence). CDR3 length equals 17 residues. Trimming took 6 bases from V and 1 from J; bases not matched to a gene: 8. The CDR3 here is CASRRTSGGRGQETQYF. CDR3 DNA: TGTGCCAGCAGACGGACTAGCGGGGGTCGGGGCCAAGAGACCCAGTACTTC.

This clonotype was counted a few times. This CDR3 is CASSDEGQGFSYEQYV. CDR3 nucleotide sequence: TGTGCCAGCAGTGACGAGGGACAGGGGTTCTCCTACGAGCAGTACGTC. V gene TRBV6-2 or TRBV6-3 combines with J gene TRBJ2-7; 10 bases fit TRBD1. Germline values: CDR1 MNHEY, CDR2 SVGEGT. The CDR3 runs 16 residues. The ends lost 5 bases at V and 0 bases at J; junction bases unmatched: 7.

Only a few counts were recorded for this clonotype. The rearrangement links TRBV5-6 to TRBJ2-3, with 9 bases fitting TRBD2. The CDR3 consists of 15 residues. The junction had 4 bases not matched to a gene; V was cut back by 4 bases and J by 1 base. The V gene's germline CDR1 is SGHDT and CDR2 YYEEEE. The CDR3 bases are TGTGCCAGCAGCACCGTAGCGGGGGGCACAGATACGCAGTATTTT. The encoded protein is CASSTVAGGTDTQYF.

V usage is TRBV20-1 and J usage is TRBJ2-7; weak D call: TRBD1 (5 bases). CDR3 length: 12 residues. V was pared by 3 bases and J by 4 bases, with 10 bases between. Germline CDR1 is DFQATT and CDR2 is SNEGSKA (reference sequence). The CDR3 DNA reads TGCAGTGCTAGTACAGGAGCTTACGAGCAGTACGTC. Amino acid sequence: CSASTGAYEQYV.